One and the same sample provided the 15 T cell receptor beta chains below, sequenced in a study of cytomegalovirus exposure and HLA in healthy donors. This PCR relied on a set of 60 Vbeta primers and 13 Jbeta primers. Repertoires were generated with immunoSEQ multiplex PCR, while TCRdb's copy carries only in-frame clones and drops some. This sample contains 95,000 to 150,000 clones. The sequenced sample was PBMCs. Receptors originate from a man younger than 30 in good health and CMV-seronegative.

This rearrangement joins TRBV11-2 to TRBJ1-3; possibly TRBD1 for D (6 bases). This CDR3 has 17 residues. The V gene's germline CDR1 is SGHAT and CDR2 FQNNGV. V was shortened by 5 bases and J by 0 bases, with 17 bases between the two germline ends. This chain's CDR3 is CASSLMGAPSSGNTIYF. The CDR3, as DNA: TGTGCCAGCAGCCTAATGGGGGCCCCTTCCTCTGGAAACACCATATATTTT.

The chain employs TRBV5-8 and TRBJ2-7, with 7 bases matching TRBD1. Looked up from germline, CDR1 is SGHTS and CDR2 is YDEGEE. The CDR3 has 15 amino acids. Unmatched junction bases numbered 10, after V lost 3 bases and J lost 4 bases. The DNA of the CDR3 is TGTGCCAGCAGCTGGACCGGGACAGTTCTATACGAGCAGTACTTC. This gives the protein CASSWTGTVLYEQYF.

CDR3 DNA: TGCGCCAGCAGCCATATCGGTAGCAATCAGCCCCAGCATTTT. Its protein product is CASSHIGSNQPQHF. The rearrangement joins TRBV4-1 to TRBJ1-5; unclear D gene. The CDR3 has 14 residues. CDR1 is MGHRA and CDR2 is YSYEKL in the germline V gene. Trimming removed 3 bases at V and 0 bases at J, with 6 bases between.

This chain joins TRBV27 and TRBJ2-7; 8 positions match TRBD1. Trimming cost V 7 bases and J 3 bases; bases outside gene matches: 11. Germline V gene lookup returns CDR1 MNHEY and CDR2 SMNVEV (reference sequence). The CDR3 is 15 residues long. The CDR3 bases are TGTGCCAGCACTGGCCTACAGGGGGGTCTCTACGAGCAGTACTTC. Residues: CASTGLQGGLYEQYF.

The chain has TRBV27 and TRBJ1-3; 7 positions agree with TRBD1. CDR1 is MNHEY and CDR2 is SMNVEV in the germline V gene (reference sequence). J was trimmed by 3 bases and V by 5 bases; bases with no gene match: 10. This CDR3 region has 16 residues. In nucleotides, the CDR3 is TGTGCCAGCAGTCCCCACCCAGGGGGAAGTGGAAACACCATATATTTT. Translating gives CASSPHPGGSGNTIYF.

CDR3 sequence reads: CASSLFRGATGRKYGYTF. CDR3 nucleotides: TGTGCCAGCAGTTTATTCAGAGGGGCGACAGGGCGGAAATATGGCTACACCTTC. V gene TRBV28 combines with J gene TRBJ1-2; 7 bases are a match to TRBD1. V was clipped by 1 base and J by 5 bases; unmatched bases: 16. The CDR3 contains 18 residues. Germline-derived CDR1 and CDR2 are MDHEN and SYDVKM.

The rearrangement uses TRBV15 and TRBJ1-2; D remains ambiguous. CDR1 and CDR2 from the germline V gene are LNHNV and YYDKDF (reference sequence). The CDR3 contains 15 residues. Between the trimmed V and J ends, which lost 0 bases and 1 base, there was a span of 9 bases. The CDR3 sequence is CATSRDQNSNYGYTF. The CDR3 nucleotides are TGTGCCACCAGCAGAGATCAGAACAGTAACTATGGCTACACCTTC.

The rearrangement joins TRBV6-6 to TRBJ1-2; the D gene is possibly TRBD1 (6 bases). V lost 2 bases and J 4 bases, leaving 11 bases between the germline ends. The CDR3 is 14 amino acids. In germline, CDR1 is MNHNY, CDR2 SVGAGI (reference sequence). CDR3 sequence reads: CASSYRTEGYGYTF. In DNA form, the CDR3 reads TGTGCCAGCAGTTACCGGACAGAGGGCTATGGCTACACCTTC.

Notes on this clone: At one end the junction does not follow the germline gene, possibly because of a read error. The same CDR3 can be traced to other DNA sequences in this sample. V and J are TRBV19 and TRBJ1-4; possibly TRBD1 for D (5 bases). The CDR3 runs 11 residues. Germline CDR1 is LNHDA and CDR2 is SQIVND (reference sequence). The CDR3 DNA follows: TGTGCCAGTAGGCGGGGGGAAAAGCTGTTTTTT. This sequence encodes CASRRGEKLFF.

Here the CDR3 DNA reads TGTGCCAGCTCACCACTAGGGACTAGCGGGGAGGCCTACAATGAGCAGTTCTTC. It codes for CASSPLGTSGEAYNEQFF. The chain employs TRBV18 and TRBJ2-1; 13 positions agree with TRBD2. Germline CDR1 is KGHSH and CDR2 is LQKENI. CDR3 size: 18 residues. V lost 1 base and J lost 2; bases outside the gene matches: 5.

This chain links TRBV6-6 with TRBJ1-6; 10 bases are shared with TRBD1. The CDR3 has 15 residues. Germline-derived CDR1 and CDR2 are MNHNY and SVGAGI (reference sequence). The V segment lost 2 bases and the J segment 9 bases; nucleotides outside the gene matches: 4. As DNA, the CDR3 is TGTGCCAGCAGTTACGGGACAGGGGTGGCTTCACCCCTCCACTTT. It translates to CASSYGTGVASPLHF.

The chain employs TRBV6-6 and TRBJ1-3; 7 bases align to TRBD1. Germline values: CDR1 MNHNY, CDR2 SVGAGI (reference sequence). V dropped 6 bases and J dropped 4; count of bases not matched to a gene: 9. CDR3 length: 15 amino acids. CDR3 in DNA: TGTGCCAGCAGAAACCAGCAGGGGGACGGAAACACCATATATTTT. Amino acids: CASRNQQGDGNTIYF.

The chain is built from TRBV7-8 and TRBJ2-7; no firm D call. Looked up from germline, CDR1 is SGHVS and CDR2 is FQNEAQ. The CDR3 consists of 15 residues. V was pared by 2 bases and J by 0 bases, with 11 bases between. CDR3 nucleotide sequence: TGTGCCAGCAGCTTATTGCCGGTGAACTCCTACGAGCAGTACTTC. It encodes CASSLLPVNSYEQYF.

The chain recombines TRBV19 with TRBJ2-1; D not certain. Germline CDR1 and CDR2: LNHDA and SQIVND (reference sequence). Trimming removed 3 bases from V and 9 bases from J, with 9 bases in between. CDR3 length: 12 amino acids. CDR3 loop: CASSMVISEQFF. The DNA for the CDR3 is TGTGCCAGTAGTATGGTGATCAGTGAGCAGTTCTTC.

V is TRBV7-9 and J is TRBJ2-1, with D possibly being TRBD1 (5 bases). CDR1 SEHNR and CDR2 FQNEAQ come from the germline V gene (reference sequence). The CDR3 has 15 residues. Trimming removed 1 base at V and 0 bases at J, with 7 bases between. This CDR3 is CASSLGTGSYNEQFF. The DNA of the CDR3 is TGTGCCAGCAGCTTAGGCACAGGCTCCTACAATGAGCAGTTCTTC.